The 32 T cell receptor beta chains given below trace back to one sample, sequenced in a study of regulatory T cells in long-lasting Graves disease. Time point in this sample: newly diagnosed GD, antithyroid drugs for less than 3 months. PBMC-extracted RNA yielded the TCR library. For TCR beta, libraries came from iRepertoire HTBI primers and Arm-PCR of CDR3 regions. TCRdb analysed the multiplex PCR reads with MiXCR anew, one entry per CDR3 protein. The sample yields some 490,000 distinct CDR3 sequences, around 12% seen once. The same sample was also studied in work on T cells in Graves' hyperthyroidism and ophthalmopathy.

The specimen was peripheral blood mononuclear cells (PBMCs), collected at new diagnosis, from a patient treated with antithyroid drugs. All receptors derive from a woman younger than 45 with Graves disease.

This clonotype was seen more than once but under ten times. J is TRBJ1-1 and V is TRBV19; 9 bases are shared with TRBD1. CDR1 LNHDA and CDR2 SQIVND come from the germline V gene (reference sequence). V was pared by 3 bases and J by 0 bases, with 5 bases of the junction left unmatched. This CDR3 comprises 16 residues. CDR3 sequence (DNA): TGTGCCAGTAGTATTAGGACAGGGGAAATGAACACTGAAGCTTTCTTT. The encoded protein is CASSIRTGEMNTEAFF.

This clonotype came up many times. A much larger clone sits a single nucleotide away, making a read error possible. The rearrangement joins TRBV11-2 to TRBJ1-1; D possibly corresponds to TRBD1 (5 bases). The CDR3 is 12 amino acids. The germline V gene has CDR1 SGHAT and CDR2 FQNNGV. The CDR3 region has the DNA TGTGCCAGCAGCTTGGGGGTCACTGGAGCTTTCTTT. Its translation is CASSLGVTGAFF.

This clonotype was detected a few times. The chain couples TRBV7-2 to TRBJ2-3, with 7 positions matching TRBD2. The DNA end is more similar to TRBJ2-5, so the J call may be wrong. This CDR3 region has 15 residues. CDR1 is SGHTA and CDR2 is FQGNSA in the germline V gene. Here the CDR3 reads CASSPRTRRGETQYF. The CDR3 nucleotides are TGTGCCAGCAGCCCCAGGACTAGGCGGGGTGAGACCCAGTACTTC.

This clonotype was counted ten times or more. The CDR3 bases are TGTGCCAGCAGTGAGACAGTGGAAGCTTTCTTT. Its protein product is CASSETVEAFF. The chain links TRBV2 to TRBJ1-1; TRBD1 might be the D (5 bases). V was cut by 3 bases and J by 8 bases, with 7 bases left in between. The CDR3 contains 11 residues. Germline assignment: CDR1 SNHLY and CDR2 FYNNEI.

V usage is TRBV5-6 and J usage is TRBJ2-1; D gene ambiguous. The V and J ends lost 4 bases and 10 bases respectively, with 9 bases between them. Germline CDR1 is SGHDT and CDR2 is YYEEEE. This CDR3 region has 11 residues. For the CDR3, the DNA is TGTGCCAGCAGCACTTATGGGGAGCAGTTCTTC. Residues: CASSTYGEQFF.

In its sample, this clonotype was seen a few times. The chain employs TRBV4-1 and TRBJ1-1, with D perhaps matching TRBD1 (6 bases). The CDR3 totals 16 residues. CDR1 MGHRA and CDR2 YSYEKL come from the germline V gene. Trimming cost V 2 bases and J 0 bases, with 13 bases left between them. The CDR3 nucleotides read TGCGCCAGCAGCCAAAAGGGGGAATTGATGAACACTGAAGCTTTCTTT. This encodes CASSQKGELMNTEAFF.

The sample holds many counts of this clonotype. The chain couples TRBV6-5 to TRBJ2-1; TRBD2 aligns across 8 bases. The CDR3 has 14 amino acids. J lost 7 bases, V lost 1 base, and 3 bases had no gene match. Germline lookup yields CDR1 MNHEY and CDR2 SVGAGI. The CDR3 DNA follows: TGTGCCAGCAGTTACTTAGGACTAGCAAATGAGCAGTTCTTC. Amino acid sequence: CASSYLGLANEQFF.

The CDR3 DNA reads as TGCAGTGCTAGCCCGGGGACCAATTCACCCCTCCACTTT. It yields the protein CSASPGTNSPLHF. The chain uses TRBV20-1 and TRBJ1-6; possibly TRBD1 for D (5 bases). V gave up 3 bases and J gave up 7 bases, with 10 bases separating them. The CDR3 is made up of 13 amino acids. The V gene's germline CDR1 is DFQATT and CDR2 SNEGSKA (reference sequence).

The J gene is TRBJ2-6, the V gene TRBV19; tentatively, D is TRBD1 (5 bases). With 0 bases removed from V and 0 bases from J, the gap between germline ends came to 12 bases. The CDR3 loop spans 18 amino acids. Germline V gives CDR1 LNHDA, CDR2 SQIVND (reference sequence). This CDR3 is CASSIEAGRSSGANVLTF. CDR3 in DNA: TGTGCCAGTAGTATAGAAGCAGGGCGGAGCTCTGGGGCCAACGTCCTGACTTTC.

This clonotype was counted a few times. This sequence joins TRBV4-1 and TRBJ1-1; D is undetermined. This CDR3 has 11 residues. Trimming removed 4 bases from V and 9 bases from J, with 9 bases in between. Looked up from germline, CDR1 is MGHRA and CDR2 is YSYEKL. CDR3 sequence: CASSRVGQAFF. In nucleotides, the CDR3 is TGCGCCAGCAGCCGTGTAGGTCAAGCTTTCTTT.

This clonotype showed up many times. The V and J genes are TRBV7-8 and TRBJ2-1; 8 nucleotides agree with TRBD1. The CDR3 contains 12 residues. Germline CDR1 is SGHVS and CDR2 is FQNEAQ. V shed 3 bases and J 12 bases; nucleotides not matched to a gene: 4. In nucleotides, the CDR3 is TGTGCCAGCAGCTTCTCCGGGACAGGGCAGTTCTTC. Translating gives CASSFSGTGQFF.

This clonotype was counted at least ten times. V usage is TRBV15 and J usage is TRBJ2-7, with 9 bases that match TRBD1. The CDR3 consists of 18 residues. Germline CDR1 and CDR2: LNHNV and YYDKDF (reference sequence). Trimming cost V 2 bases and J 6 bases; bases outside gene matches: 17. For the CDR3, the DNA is TGTGCCACCAGCAGACCATTCGGGACAGGGCTCGAGTTGGGCGAGCAGTACTTC. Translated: CATSRPFGTGLELGEQYF.

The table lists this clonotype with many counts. CDR3 in amino acids: CASSLAGLAGGPADEQFF. The CDR3, as DNA: TGTGCCAGCAGCTTAGCGGGACTAGCGGGAGGGCCCGCTGATGAGCAGTTCTTC. The chain uses TRBV7-9 and TRBJ2-1; 16 bases align to TRBD2. The CDR3 loop spans 18 amino acids. Germline loops: CDR1 SEHNR, CDR2 FQNEAQ (reference sequence). The trim removed 0 bases at V and 8 bases at J, leaving 7 bases unmatched.

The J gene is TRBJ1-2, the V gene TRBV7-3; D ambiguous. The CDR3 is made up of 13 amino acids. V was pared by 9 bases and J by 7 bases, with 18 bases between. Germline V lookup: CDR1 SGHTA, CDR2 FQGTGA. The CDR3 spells CASSPSEGLGYTF. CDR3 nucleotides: TGTGCCAGTTCACCCTCAGAAGGACTTGGCTACACCTTC.

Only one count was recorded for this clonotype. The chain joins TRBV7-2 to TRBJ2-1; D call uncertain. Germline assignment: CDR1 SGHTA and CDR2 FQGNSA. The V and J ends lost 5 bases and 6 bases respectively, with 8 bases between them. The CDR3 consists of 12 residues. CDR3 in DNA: TGTGCCAGCAGCCCACATGCCAATGAGCAGTTCTTC. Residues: CASSPHANEQFF. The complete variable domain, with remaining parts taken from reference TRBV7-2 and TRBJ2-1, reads GAGVSQSPSNKVTEKGKDVELRCDPISGHTALYWYRQSLGQGLEFLIYFQGNSAPDKSGLPSDRFSAERTGGSVSTLTIQRTQQEDSAVYLCASSPHANEQFFGPGTRLTVL.

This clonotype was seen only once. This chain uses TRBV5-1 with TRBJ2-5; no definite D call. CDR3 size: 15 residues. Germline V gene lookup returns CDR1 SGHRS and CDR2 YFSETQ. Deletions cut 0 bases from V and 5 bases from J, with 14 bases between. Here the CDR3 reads CASSLGPGVLETQYF. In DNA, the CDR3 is TGCGCCAGCAGCTTGGGACCCGGTGTTCTTGAGACCCAGTACTTC.

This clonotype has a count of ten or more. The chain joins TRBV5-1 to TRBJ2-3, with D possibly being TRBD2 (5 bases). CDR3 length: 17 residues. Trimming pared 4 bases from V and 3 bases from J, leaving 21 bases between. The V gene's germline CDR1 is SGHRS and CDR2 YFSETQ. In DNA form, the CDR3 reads TGCGCCAGCAGCCACGAGTTGAGGGCCGGAGGAACAGATACGCAGTATTTT. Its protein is CASSHELRAGGTDTQYF.

The CDR3 nucleotides are TGTGCCAGCAGCCAAGATCCGGCAGGGAGCACTGAAGCTTTCTTT. Translating it yields CASSQDPAGSTEAFF. The chain has TRBV4-2 and TRBJ1-1; D might be TRBD1 (5 bases). With 0 bases removed from V and 4 bases from J, the gap between germline ends came to 12 bases. Germline V lookup: CDR1 LGHNA, CDR2 YNFKEQ. This CDR3 spans 15 amino acids.

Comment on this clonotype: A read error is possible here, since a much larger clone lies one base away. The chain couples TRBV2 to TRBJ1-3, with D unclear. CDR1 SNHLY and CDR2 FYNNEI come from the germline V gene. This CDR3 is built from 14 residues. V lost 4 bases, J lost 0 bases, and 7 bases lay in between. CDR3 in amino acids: CASSAGLSGNTIYF. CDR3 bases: TGTGCCAGCAGTGCAGGCCTCTCTGGAAACACCATATATTTT.

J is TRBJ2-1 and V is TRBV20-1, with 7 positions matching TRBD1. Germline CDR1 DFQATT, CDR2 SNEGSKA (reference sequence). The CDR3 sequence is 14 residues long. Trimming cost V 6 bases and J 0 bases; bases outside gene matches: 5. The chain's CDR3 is CSANRGVSYNEQFF. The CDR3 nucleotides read TGCAGTGCAAACAGGGGCGTCTCCTACAATGAGCAGTTCTTC.

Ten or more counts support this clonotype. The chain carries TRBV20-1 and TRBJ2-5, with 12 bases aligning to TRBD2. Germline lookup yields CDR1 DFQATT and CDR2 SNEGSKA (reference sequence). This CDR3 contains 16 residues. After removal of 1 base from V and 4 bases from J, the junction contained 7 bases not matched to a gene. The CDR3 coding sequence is TGCAGTGCTAGAGTCTCTAGCGGGAGGGTGATAGAGACCCAGTACTTC. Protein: CSARVSSGRVIETQYF.

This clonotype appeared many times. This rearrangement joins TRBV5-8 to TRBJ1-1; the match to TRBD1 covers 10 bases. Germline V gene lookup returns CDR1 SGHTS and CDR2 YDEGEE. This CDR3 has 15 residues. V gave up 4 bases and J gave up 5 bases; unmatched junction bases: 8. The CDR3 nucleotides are TGTGCCAGCAGCACGGGGACAGGGGTGCGAACTGAAGCTTTCTTT. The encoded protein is CASSTGTGVRTEAFF.

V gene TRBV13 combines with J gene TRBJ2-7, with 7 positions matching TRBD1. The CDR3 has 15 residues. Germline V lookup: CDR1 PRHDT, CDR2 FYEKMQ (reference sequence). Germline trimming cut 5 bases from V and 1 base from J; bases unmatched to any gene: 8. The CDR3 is CASSQRKGASYEQYF. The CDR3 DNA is TGTGCCAGCAGCCAAAGGAAGGGGGCTTCCTACGAGCAGTACTTC.

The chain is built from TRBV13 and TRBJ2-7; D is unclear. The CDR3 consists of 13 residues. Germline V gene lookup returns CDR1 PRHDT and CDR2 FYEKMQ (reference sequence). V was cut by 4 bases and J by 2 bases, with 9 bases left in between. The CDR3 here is CASSSTATYEQYF. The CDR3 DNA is TGTGCCAGCAGCTCTACAGCGACCTACGAGCAGTACTTC. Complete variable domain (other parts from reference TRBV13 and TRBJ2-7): AAGVIQSPRHLIKEKRETATLKCYPIPRHDTVYWYQQGPGQDPQFLISFYEKMQSDKGSIPDRFSAQQFSDYHSELNMSSLELGDSALYFCASSSTATYEQYFGPGTRLTVT.

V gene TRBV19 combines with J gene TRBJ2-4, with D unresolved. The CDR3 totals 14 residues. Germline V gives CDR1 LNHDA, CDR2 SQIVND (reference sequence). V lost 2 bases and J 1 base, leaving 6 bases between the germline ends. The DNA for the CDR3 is TGTGCCAGTAGTATAAGTACCGCCAAAAACATTCAGTACTTC. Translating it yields CASSISTAKNIQYF.

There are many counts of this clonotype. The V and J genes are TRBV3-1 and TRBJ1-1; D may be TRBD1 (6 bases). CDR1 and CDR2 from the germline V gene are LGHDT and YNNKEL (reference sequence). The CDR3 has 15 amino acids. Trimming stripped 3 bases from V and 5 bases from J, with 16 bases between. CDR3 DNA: TGTGCCAGCAGCCATAGCACCGGAGGGGGTACTGAAGCTTTCTTT. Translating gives CASSHSTGGGTEAFF.

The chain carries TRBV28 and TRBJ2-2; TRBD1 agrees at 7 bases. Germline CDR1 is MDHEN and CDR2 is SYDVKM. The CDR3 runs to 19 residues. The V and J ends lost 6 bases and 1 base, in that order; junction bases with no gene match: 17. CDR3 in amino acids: CASSGTYGQVRLNTGELFF. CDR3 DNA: TGTGCCAGCAGCGGAACGTACGGACAGGTCCGGCTGAACACCGGGGAGCTGTTTTTT.

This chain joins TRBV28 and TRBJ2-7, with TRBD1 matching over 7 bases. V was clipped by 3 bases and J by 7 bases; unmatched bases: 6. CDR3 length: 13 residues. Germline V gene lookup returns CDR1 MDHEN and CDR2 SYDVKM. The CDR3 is CASSLNRGWEQYF. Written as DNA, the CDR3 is TGTGCCAGCAGTTTGAACAGGGGTTGGGAGCAGTACTTC.

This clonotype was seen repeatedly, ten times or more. CDR3 protein: CASSEKDSGANVLTF. The CDR3 DNA reads TGTGCCAGCAGTGAAAAGGACTCTGGGGCCAACGTCCTGACTTTC. V and J are TRBV6-1 and TRBJ2-6; the D is unclear. Looked up from germline, CDR1 is MNHNS and CDR2 is SASEGT. V lost 2 bases and J lost 0, with 5 bases in between. The CDR3 runs 15 residues.

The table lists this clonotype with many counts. CDR3 bases: TGTGCCAGCAGTTTCCGACAGGGGATTTACGAGCAGTACTTC. Amino acid sequence: CASSFRQGIYEQYF. The rearrangement joins TRBV27 to TRBJ2-7, with 8 bases fitting TRBD1. V lost 3 bases to trimming and J lost 4 bases; unmatched junction nucleotides: 5. The germline gives CDR1 MNHEY, CDR2 SMNVEV (reference sequence). This CDR3 has 14 amino acids.

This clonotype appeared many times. This CDR3 reads CSARSIAEITDTQYF. Here the CDR3 DNA reads TGCAGTGCTAGATCAATAGCTGAAATCACAGATACGCAGTATTTT. This chain connects TRBV20-1 to TRBJ2-3, with D unclear. The CDR3 has 15 residues. Germline-derived CDR1 and CDR2 are DFQATT and SNEGSKA (reference sequence). V lost 2 bases and J lost 2, with 14 bases in between.

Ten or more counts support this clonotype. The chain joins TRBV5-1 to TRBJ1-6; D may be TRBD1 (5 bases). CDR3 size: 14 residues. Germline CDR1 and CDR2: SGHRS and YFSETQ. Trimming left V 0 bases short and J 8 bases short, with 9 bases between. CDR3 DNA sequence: TGCGCCAGCAGCTTGGCCGGGGCCGATTCACCCCTCCACTTT. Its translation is CASSLAGADSPLHF.